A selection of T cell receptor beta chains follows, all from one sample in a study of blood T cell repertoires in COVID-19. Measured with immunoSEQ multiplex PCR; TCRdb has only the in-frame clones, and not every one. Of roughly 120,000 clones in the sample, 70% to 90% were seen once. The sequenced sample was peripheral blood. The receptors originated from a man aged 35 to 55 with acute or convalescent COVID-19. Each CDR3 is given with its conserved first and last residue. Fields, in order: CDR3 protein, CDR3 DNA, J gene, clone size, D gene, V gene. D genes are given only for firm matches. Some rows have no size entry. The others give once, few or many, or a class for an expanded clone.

CAVGRGSSYEQYF | TGTGCCGTCGGAAGGGGGAGCTCCTACGAGCAGTACTTC | TRBJ2-7 | once | - | TRBV6-5
CAISESTRRKYTGELFF | TGTGCCATCAGTGAGTCGACGAGGCGGAAATACACCGGGGAGCTGTTTTTT | TRBJ2-2 | - | - | TRBV10-3
CASSLRQGTNTGELFF | TGCGCCAGCAGCTTGAGACAGGGGACTAACACCGGGGAGCTGTTTTTT | TRBJ2-2 | - | TRBD1 | TRBV5-1
CASSPNRGAHEAFF | TGTGCCAGCTCACCAAACAGGGGCGCACATGAAGCTTTCTTT | TRBJ1-1 | few | TRBD1 | TRBV18
CASSEYYRSLNYGYTF | TGTGCCAGCAGTGAATACTACAGGTCCCTTAACTATGGCTACACCTTC | TRBJ1-2 | - | - | TRBV6-1
CASSLGGYNEQFF | TGCGCCAGCAGCCTCGGGGGGTACAATGAGCAGTTCTTC | TRBJ2-1 | - | TRBD2 | TRBV5-1
CASSPPGLLHLGNTIYF | TGTGCCAGCTCACCCCCGGGACTCCTTCACCTTGGAAACACCATATATTTT | TRBJ1-3 | - | - | TRBV18
CATSRRDTQYF | TGTGCCACCAGCAGACGGGATACGCAGTATTTT | TRBJ2-3 | - | - | TRBV15
CASSENRNTEAFF | TGTGCCAGCAGTGAGAACAGAAACACTGAAGCTTTCTTT | TRBJ1-1 | - | - | TRBV6-1
CASRPNRDRSNQPQHF | TGTGCCAGCAGACCAAACCGGGACAGGAGCAATCAGCCCCAGCATTTT | TRBJ1-5 | - | TRBD1 | TRBV5-7
CASSPSGIRDSNEKLFF | TGTGCCAGCTCACCGTCTGGCATCCGGGACAGTAATGAAAAACTGTTTTTT | TRBJ1-4 | - | TRBD1 | TRBV18
CASSTNQETQYF | TGCGCCAGCAGCACTAACCAAGAGACCCAGTACTTC | TRBJ2-5 | - | - | TRBV5-1
CASSYFRETTGAFF | TGTGCCAGCAGTTACTTCCGGGAAACCACTGGAGCTTTCTTT | TRBJ1-1 | - | - | TRBV6-2/TRBV6-3
CASSPWGGSGEQFF | TGTGCCAGCAGCCCTTGGGGGGGGTCGGGTGAGCAGTTCTTC | TRBJ2-1 | - | TRBD2 | TRBV7-3
CASSFAGAAQETQYF | TGTGCCAGCAGCTTTGCAGGGGCGGCCCAAGAGACCCAGTACTTC | TRBJ2-5 | - | - | TRBV11-1
CASSQDGTGGWEAFF | TGCGCCAGCAGCCAAGATGGGACAGGGGGGTGGGAAGCTTTCTTT | TRBJ1-1 | - | TRBD1 | TRBV4-1
CASSENRGYTQYF | TGCGCCAGCAGTGAGAACAGGGGGTACACGCAGTATTTT | TRBJ2-3 | once | TRBD1 | TRBV10-1
CASSRAGGRAEAFF | TGCGCCAGCAGCCGAGCAGGGGGCAGGGCTGAAGCTTTCTTT | TRBJ1-1 | - | TRBD1 | TRBV4-1
CASRTGGYEQYF | TGCGCCAGTCGTACAGGGGGCTACGAGCAGTACTTC | TRBJ2-7 | - | TRBD1 | TRBV10-2
CASSLSRLAGNNEQFF | TGTGCCAGCAGTTTATCGAGACTAGCGGGGAACAATGAGCAGTTCTTC | TRBJ2-1 | - | TRBD2 | TRBV27
CASGDSSSGANVLTF | TGTGCCAGCGGGGACAGCTCCTCTGGGGCCAACGTCCTGACTTTC | TRBJ2-6 | - | TRBD1 | TRBV7-9
CASSPSIPASGGEQFF | TGCGCCAGCAGCCCATCAATCCCCGCGTCGGGAGGAGAGCAGTTCTTC | TRBJ2-1 | - | TRBD2 | TRBV4-1
CASSFTSGYNEQFF | TGTGCCAGCAGTTTTACTAGTGGCTACAATGAGCAGTTCTTC | TRBJ2-1 | - | - | TRBV6-5
CASSQESGGTYNEQFF | TGCGCCAGCAGCCAAGAGAGCGGGGGGACCTACAATGAGCAGTTCTTC | TRBJ2-1 | - | TRBD2 | TRBV4-1
CASSLLRLIVYEQYF | TGTGCCAGCAGCTTGCTGCGGCTAATAGTCTACGAGCAGTACTTC | TRBJ2-7 | few | - | TRBV11-2
CASSQDTGGKAFF | TGTGCCAGCAGCCAAGATACTGGGGGCAAGGCTTTCTTT | TRBJ1-1 | - | - | TRBV3-1/TRBV3-2
CASSGPPGQITDTQYF | TGTGCCAGCAGTGGTCCACCGGGACAGATCACAGATACGCAGTATTTT | TRBJ2-3 | - | TRBD1 | TRBV27
CASSLAGGGEKLFF | TGTGCCAGCAGTTTAGCAGGGGGCGGTGAAAAACTGTTTTTT | TRBJ1-4 | - | TRBD1 | TRBV6-6
CASSLDGLGEQYF | TGTGCCAGCAGCTTAGATGGGCTGGGCGAGCAGTACTTC | TRBJ2-7 | few | - | TRBV7-9
CASSPEGGISTDTQYF | TGTGCCAGCAGCCCCGAAGGAGGAATTAGCACAGATACGCAGTATTTT | TRBJ2-3 | - | - | TRBV27
CASSTGPANYGYTF | TGTGCCAGCAGCACTGGGCCGGCTAACTATGGCTACACCTTC | TRBJ1-2 | once | - | TRBV11-2
CAWSRDRTPVGSPLHF | TGTGCCTGGAGTAGGGACAGAACCCCAGTGGGATCACCCCTCCACTTT | TRBJ1-6 | many | TRBD1 | TRBV30
CASSEVRVETQYF | TGTGCCAGCAGTGAAGTCAGGGTGGAGACCCAGTACTTC | TRBJ2-5 | - | - | TRBV2
CASRSGSYNEQFF | TGTGCCAGCAGGAGCGGGAGCTACAATGAGCAGTTCTTC | TRBJ2-1 | - | TRBD2 | TRBV12-3/TRBV12-4
CASRESSYNSPLHF | TGTGCCAGTCGGGAGAGCTCCTATAATTCACCCCTCCACTTT | TRBJ1-6 | - | - | TRBV27
CASSGTSGGALETQYF | TGTGCCAGCAGCGGGACTAGCGGGGGGGCCCTGGAGACCCAGTACTTC | TRBJ2-5 | once | TRBD2 | TRBV7-2
CATSPGGGPNFTDTQYF | TGCGCCACCTCTCCCGGGGGGGGGCCAAATTTCACAGATACGCAGTATTTT | TRBJ2-3 | - | TRBD2 | TRBV10-1
CASSQPPDRGSGNEQFF | TGCGCCAGCAGCCAACCCCCGGACAGGGGAAGCGGTAATGAGCAGTTCTTC | TRBJ2-1 | - | TRBD1 | TRBV4-1
CASTPLRSTSTDTQYF | TGTGCCAGCACCCCCCTACGGAGTACTAGCACAGATACGCAGTATTTT | TRBJ2-3 | - | - | TRBV7-9
CASSLGGTGVFEQYF | TGTGCCAGCAGCTTAGGGGGGACAGGGGTGTTCGAGCAGTACTTC | TRBJ2-7 | once | TRBD1 | TRBV13
CASSLTSGTDTQYF | TGTGCCAGCAGCTTAACGTCAGGAACAGATACGCAGTATTTT | TRBJ2-3 | - | - | TRBV7-3
CASSPSTGMGNYGYTF | TGCGCCAGCAGCCCGTCGACAGGTATGGGGAACTATGGCTACACCTTC | TRBJ1-2 | - | - | TRBV5-1
CASSTGLSGANVLTF | TGTGCCAGCAGTACCGGTCTCTCTGGGGCCAACGTCCTGACTTTC | TRBJ2-6 | - | - | TRBV6-5
CASSTPPQQETQYF | TGCGCCAGCAGCACCCCGCCGCAGCAAGAGACCCAGTACTTC | TRBJ2-5 | few | - | TRBV5-1
CASSPDLGEETQYF | TGTGCCAGCAGCCCCGATTTAGGGGAAGAGACCCAGTACTTC | TRBJ2-5 | - | - | TRBV7-2
CASSRDRGEQYF | TGTGCCAGCAGTAGAGACAGGGGGGAGCAGTACTTC | TRBJ2-7 | - | TRBD1 | TRBV2
CASSLAGAGNSPLHF | TGCGCCAGCAGCTTGGCAGGGGCAGGTAATTCACCCCTCCACTTT | TRBJ1-6 | few | - | TRBV5-1
CASSLGAQKLFF | TGTGCCAGCAGCTTAGGGGCTCAAAAACTGTTTTTT | TRBJ1-4 | medium-sized | - | TRBV7-9
CASRDRGYEQFF | TGTGCCAGCAGGGACAGGGGATATGAGCAGTTCTTC | TRBJ2-1 | - | TRBD1 | TRBV2
CASSLSSGEQYF | TGTGCCAGCAGCTTAAGTTCCGGGGAGCAGTACTTC | TRBJ2-7 | - | - | TRBV7-9
CASSFMRGTDTQYF | TGTGCCAGCAGCTTTATGCGGGGCACAGATACGCAGTATTTT | TRBJ2-3 | once | - | TRBV7-9
CASSQARGLTGNTIYF | TGTGCCAGCAGCCAAGCCAGGGGGCTAACTGGAAACACCATATATTTT | TRBJ1-3 | - | TRBD1 | TRBV14
CASSRTSGENTGELFF | TGTGCCAGCAGCCGGACTAGCGGGGAAAACACCGGGGAGCTGTTTTTT | TRBJ2-2 | - | TRBD2 | TRBV4-2
CASSSRERLSGNTIYF | TGTGCCAGCAGTTCCAGGGAACGGCTATCTGGAAACACCATATATTTT | TRBJ1-3 | - | - | TRBV6-5
CASSSSGGNTEAFF | TGTGCCAGCAGCTCCTCAGGGGGGAACACTGAAGCTTTCTTT | TRBJ1-1 | - | TRBD1 | TRBV7-9
CASSLSSLSYNEQFF | TGCGCCAGCAGCTTATCCTCCCTCTCCTACAATGAGCAGTTCTTC | TRBJ2-1 | - | - | TRBV5-1
CAISGTGTPGVAFF | TGTGCCATCTCCGGGACAGGCACACCCGGGGTAGCTTTCTTT | TRBJ1-1 | - | TRBD1 | TRBV10-3